Listed below are T cell receptor beta chains from one sample, sequenced in a study of blood T cell repertoires in COVID-19. Some clones are missing from TCRdb's copy, which holds only in-frame ones; the method was immunoSEQ multiplex PCR. The table has about 290,000 clones, roughly nine tenths seen once. The specimen sequenced was PBMCs or T cells enriched from blood (not recorded which). The receptors stem from a middle-aged woman who had recovered from COVID-19. Each CDR3 is given with its conserved first and last residue. Each record gives: V gene, J gene, clone size, D gene, CDR3 DNA, CDR3 protein. D genes are given only for firm matches. The size of a clone is reported for some rows only, either as once, few or many, or as a class for expanded clones.

>TRBV5-1|TRBJ2-7|NA|TRBD2
TGCGCCAGCAGCTTGGGCGGGGGAAACTACGAGCAGTACTTC
CASSLGGGNYEQYF
>TRBV18|TRBJ1-4|NA|TRBD1
TGTGCCAGCTCTCGGCAGGGGGCGAATGAAAAACTGTTTTTT
CASSRQGANEKLFF
>TRBV3-1/TRBV3-2|TRBJ2-4|NA|NA
TGTGCCAGCAGCCCGGGAGTGGACATTCAGTACTTC
CASSPGVDIQYF
>TRBV5-1|TRBJ2-5|NA|TRBD2
TGCGCCAGCAGCCTTAGCGGGAGGGCGGGAGAGACCCAGTACTTC
CASSLSGRAGETQYF
>TRBV6-5|TRBJ2-5|NA|NA
TGTGCCAGCAGTCCCTCTTTTACTGGAGAGACCCAGTACTTC
CASSPSFTGETQYF
>TRBV10-3|TRBJ1-1|NA|TRBD1
TGTGCCATCAGTGAGCTGGGACAGCCGAACACTGAAGCTTTCTTT
CAISELGQPNTEAFF
>TRBV5-1|TRBJ2-7|once|NA
TGCGCCAGCTGGGGGCGGGTCCCCTACGAGCAGTACTTC
CASWGRVPYEQYF
>TRBV5-1|TRBJ1-2|NA|TRBD1
TGCGCCAGCAGGCAGTGGACAGGGGGCGCAGCTGGCTACACCTTC
CASRQWTGGAAGYTF
>TRBV6-5|TRBJ1-1|NA|NA
TGTGCCAGCAGTAGACGCCAGGACAGGAACACTGAAGCTTTCTTT
CASSRRQDRNTEAFF
>TRBV6-5|TRBJ2-2|NA|TRBD2
TGTGCCAGCACACTAGCGGGGGTCGGGGAGCTGTTTTTT
CASTLAGVGELFF
>TRBV19|TRBJ1-1|NA|TRBD1
TGTGCCAGTAGGATACAGGGGGCAGGGGACACTGAAGCTTTCTTT
CASRIQGAGDTEAFF
>TRBV10-1|TRBJ2-2|NA|NA
TGCGCCAGCAGTGAGGGGTTTGACAGGTCCGGGGAGCTGTTTTTT
CASSEGFDRSGELFF
>TRBV7-2|TRBJ2-7|NA|TRBD2
TGTGCCAGCAGCTTAGTAGGGACTAGCGGGACCTCTCGTTACGAGCAGTACTTC
CASSLVGTSGTSRYEQYF
>TRBV24-1|TRBJ1-2|NA|NA
TGTGCCACCATCATCCGGGGCTACACCTTC
CATIIRGYTF
>TRBV18|TRBJ1-2|few|NA
TGTGCCAGCTCACCGTCGGACACGAGAGGCTACACCTTC
CASSPSDTRGYTF
>TRBV10-1|TRBJ2-7|NA|NA
TGCGCCAGCAGGAAGCGGGCTACCTACGAGCAGTACTTC
CASRKRATYEQYF
>TRBV5-4|TRBJ1-2|NA|NA
TGTGCCAGCAGCTTGGGGGCAGGGGACGTCTATGGCTACACCTTC
CASSLGAGDVYGYTF
>TRBV11-2|TRBJ2-3|NA|NA
TGTGCCAGCAGCCGCAGGTCAGGCACAGATACGCAGTATTTT
CASSRRSGTDTQYF
>TRBV11-2|TRBJ2-6|NA|NA
TGTGCCAGCACGGGGACTCGCTCTCCTTCCTCTGGGGCCAACGTCCTGACTTTC
CASTGTRSPSSGANVLTF
>TRBV30|TRBJ1-2|NA|NA
TGTGCCTGCTCGAGCAGGGGCCCTCGGGGATATGGCTACACCTTC
CACSSRGPRGYGYTF
>TRBV7-9|TRBJ1-2|NA|NA
TGTGCCAGCAGCTTAGGCAGGGTTGGCACCTTC
CASSLGRVGTF
>TRBV21-1|TRBJ1-2|NA|NA
TGTGCCAGCAGGGGAGGAGGGCAGCCGACTATGTATGACTACACCTTC
CASRGGGQPTMYDYTF
>TRBV4-1|TRBJ2-7|NA|TRBD2
TGCGCCAGCAGCCAATTGACTAGCAGGAGCTCCTACGAGCAGTACTTC
CASSQLTSRSSYEQYF
>TRBV7-2|TRBJ2-7|NA|NA
TGTGCCAGCAGCTTGGAGCGGGTCTCCTACGAGCAGTACTTC
CASSLERVSYEQYF
>TRBV9|TRBJ2-2|few|TRBD1
TGTGCCAGCAGCGTAGGGACAGGGGGGAACACCGGGGAGCTGTTTTTT
CASSVGTGGNTGELFF
>TRBV15|TRBJ1-1|once|NA
TGTGCCACCAGCAGAGACGAGGAAGAAGCTTTCTTT
CATSRDEEEAFF
>TRBV5-1|TRBJ1-2|NA|NA
TGCGCCAGCAGCTTGGCCCTGAACAGGGATCGCTATGGCTACACCTTC
CASSLALNRDRYGYTF
>TRBV9|TRBJ1-2|NA|NA
TGTGCCAGCAGCGTCCGACAGCCGTCGGATGGCTACACCTTC
CASSVRQPSDGYTF
>TRBV30|TRBJ1-5|NA|TRBD1
TGTGCCTGCGAAACAGGGGGCGGCCAGCCCCAGCATTTT
CACETGGGQPQHF